The rows below give T cell receptor beta chains drawn from one sample of a study of blood T cell repertoires in COVID-19. Generated by immunoSEQ multiplex PCR, the TCRdb table keeps only in-frame clones and is missing some. Here the sample spans 150,000 to 200,000 clones, approximately 80% being singletons. Sequenced sample: PBMCs or T cells enriched from blood (not recorded which). Receptor source: a man aged 40-50 years who had recovered from COVID-19. Each CDR3 is given with its conserved first and last residue. A D gene is named only where the DNA matches it firmly. Some rows have no size entry. The others give once, few or many, or a class for an expanded clone.

. | . | TRBJ1-2 | TRBV23-1 | CASSQFLWRGYTF | TGCGCCAGCAGTCAATTCCTGTGGAGGGGCTACACCTTC
. | TRBD2 | TRBJ2-1 | TRBV7-6 | CASSPRLAGGKTYNEQFF | TGTGCCAGCAGCCCGAGACTAGCGGGGGGGAAAACTTACAATGAGCAGTTCTTC
. | TRBD2 | TRBJ2-1 | TRBV6-2/TRBV6-3 | CASSYELAGAGEQFF | TGTGCCAGCAGTTACGAACTAGCGGGGGCCGGTGAGCAGTTCTTC
. | TRBD1 | TRBJ1-4 | TRBV9 | CASSVAGGRGNEKLFF | TGTGCCAGCAGCGTCGCAGGGGGCCGAGGGAATGAAAAACTGTTTTTT
. | . | TRBJ1-2 | TRBV27 | CASSLRGTSYGYTF | TGTGCCAGCAGTTTGAGGGGGACCAGCTATGGCTACACCTTC
. | . | TRBJ2-1 | TRBV7-9 | CASVADNYNEQFF | TGTGCCAGCGTGGCCGACAACTACAATGAGCAGTTCTTC
once | . | TRBJ2-3 | TRBV29-1 | CSGIYSRTDTQYF | TGCAGCGGTATATACTCTCGCACAGATACGCAGTATTTT
. | . | TRBJ1-3 | TRBV19 | CASLPADSSGNTIYF | TGTGCCAGCCTCCCTGCGGACAGCTCTGGAAACACCATATATTTT
. | . | TRBJ1-3 | TRBV30 | CAWGQGKAGNTIYF | TGTGCCTGGGGGCAGGGGAAAGCTGGAAACACCATATATTTT
few | . | TRBJ2-7 | TRBV6-5 | CASSLGAGAYEQYF | TGTGCCAGCAGTTTGGGGGCGGGGGCATACGAGCAGTACTTC
. | . | TRBJ1-2 | TRBV6-5 | CASSYPSGEGYTF | TGTGCCAGCAGTTACCCTAGCGGCGAGGGCTACACCTTC
. | TRBD1 | TRBJ1-1 | TRBV7-8 | CASSLFGQGVQTEAFF | TGTGCCAGCAGCTTATTTGGACAGGGGGTACAGACTGAAGCTTTCTTT
. | . | TRBJ1-6 | TRBV30 | CAWSGAQGNSPLHF | TGTGCCTGGAGTGGCGCGCAGGGGAATTCACCCCTCCACTTT
. | . | TRBJ1-5 | TRBV27 | CASSLGLGQPQHF | TGTGCCAGCAGTTTGGGGCTCGGGCAGCCCCAGCATTTT
. | . | TRBJ1-1 | TRBV30 | CAWNQGLRNTEAFF | TGTGCCTGGAACCAAGGACTCAGGAACACTGAAGCTTTCTTT
. | . | TRBJ1-1 | TRBV7-8 | CASSGHQGSGTEAFF | TGTGCCAGCAGCGGCCACCAGGGAAGTGGCACTGAAGCTTTCTTT
once | TRBD2 | TRBJ2-1 | TRBV11-2 | CASSSWPRGTTPSSFF | TGTGCCAGCAGCTCCTGGCCCCGGGGGACTACTCCCTCCTCGTTCTTC
. | TRBD1 | TRBJ2-5 | TRBV2 | CASRSRRDRGDF | TGTGCCAGCAGAAGCCGCCGGGACAGGGGGGACTTC
. | . | TRBJ1-3 | TRBV7-8 | CASSLVSPDTIYF | TGTGCCAGCAGCTTAGTGTCACCGGACACCATATATTTT
few | . | TRBJ1-5 | TRBV30 | CAWNRGRLGANSNQPQHF | TGTGCCTGGAATCGAGGACGGCTTGGGGCGAATAGCAATCAGCCCCAGCATTTT
. | . | TRBJ1-6 | TRBV4-1 | CASSQDSSSTRTPLHF | TGCGCCAGCAGCCAAGATTCCTCCTCCACGAGGACACCCCTCCACTTT
. | . | TRBJ1-6 | TRBV5-1 | CASSSTGLPRSSPLHF | TGCGCCAGCAGCTCGACAGGACTCCCCAGGTCATCACCCCTCCACTTT
. | . | TRBJ2-7 | TRBV11-2 | CASSLDRGQYF | TGTGCCAGCAGCTTAGATCGGGGGCAGTACTTC
. | . | TRBJ1-2 | TRBV10-1 | CASSDTDYGYTF | TGCGCCAGCAGTGATACGGACTATGGCTACACCTTC
few | . | TRBJ2-1 | TRBV12-3/TRBV12-4 | CASSFPPGNEQFF | TGTGCCAGCAGTTTTCCTCCGGGGAATGAGCAGTTCTTC
. | TRBD1 | TRBJ2-7 | TRBV27 | CASSIQTGKSSYEQYF | TGTGCCAGCAGTATACAGACAGGGAAAAGCTCCTACGAGCAGTACTTC
. | TRBD1 | TRBJ2-2 | TRBV10-3 | CAISEYGQGNIGELFF | TGTGCCATCAGTGAATATGGACAGGGGAACATCGGGGAGCTGTTTTTT
. | . | TRBJ2-3 | TRBV7-8 | CASSLGSADTQYF | TGTGCCAGCAGCTTAGGGTCGGCAGATACGCAGTATTTT
. | . | TRBJ1-2 | TRBV7-9 | CASSPTANPYYGYTF | TGTGCCAGCAGCCCGACAGCGAATCCCTACTATGGCTACACCTTC
. | . | TRBJ2-1 | TRBV3-1/TRBV3-2 | CASSQEAGNSYNEQFF | TGTGCCAGCAGCCAAGAGGCGGGGAATAGCTACAATGAGCAGTTCTTC
. | TRBD1 | TRBJ1-1 | TRBV4-1 | CASSQGTGTGISAEAFF | TGCGCCAGCAGCCAAGGGACCGGGACAGGGATTTCGGCTGAAGCTTTCTTT
. | . | TRBJ2-3 | TRBV7-9 | CASSLGARGADTQYF | TGTGCCAGCAGCTTAGGAGCCAGGGGAGCAGATACGCAGTATTTT
. | . | TRBJ1-2 | TRBV2 | CAITNPTGTANYGYTF | TGTGCCATCACTAACCCAACAGGAACGGCTAACTATGGCTACACCTTC
. | TRBD1 | TRBJ1-2 | TRBV2 | CASGTGQGAADTF | TGTGCCAGCGGAACGGGACAGGGGGCGGCCGACACCTTC
. | TRBD1 | TRBJ2-4 | TRBV6-5 | CASTSTGLAKNIQYF | TGTGCCAGCACCTCGACAGGGCTGGCCAAAAACATTCAGTACTTC
. | . | TRBJ1-2 | TRBV19 | CASSRQDIYGYTF | TGTGCCAGTAGTCGACAGGACATCTATGGCTACACCTTC
. | . | TRBJ1-2 | TRBV3-1/TRBV3-2 | CASSPQTRTAKNYGYTF | TGTGCCAGCAGCCCCCAGACTCGGACAGCGAAAAACTATGGCTACACCTTC
once | TRBD1 | TRBJ2-3 | TRBV7-9 | CASRGQVTDTQYF | TGTGCCAGCAGGGGACAGGTCACAGATACGCAGTATTTT
once | . | TRBJ2-5 | TRBV6-1 | CASSVLDTRTVETQYF | TGTGCCAGCAGTGTGTTGGACACCCGCACCGTAGAGACCCAGTACTTC
once | . | TRBJ2-2 | TRBV6-5 | CASRSQRGPGELFF | TGTGCCAGCAGATCCCAGCGAGGCCCCGGGGAGCTGTTTTTT
. | . | TRBJ2-3 | TRBV18 | CASSEKGGPGTDTQYF | TGTGCCAGCTCAGAGAAAGGGGGTCCTGGCACAGATACGCAGTATTTT
few | . | TRBJ1-4 | TRBV14 | CASSQDPSSRGEKLFF | TGTGCCAGCAGCCAAGATCCAAGTTCAAGAGGTGAAAAACTGTTTTTT
. | . | TRBJ1-6 | TRBV18 | CASFSGEGLLHF | TGTGCCAGCTTCTCCGGGGAGGGTCTCCTCCACTTT
. | . | TRBJ2-3 | TRBV5-8 | CASSSATDTQYF | TGTGCCAGCAGCTCAGCGACAGATACGCAGTATTTT
. | TRBD1 | TRBJ1-1 | TRBV6-5 | CASSYSYRGDTEAFF | TGTGCCAGCAGTTACTCTTACAGGGGCGATACTGAAGCTTTCTTT
. | TRBD2 | TRBJ2-5 | TRBV2 | CASSEPRGGAQETQYF | TGTGCCAGCAGTGAACCCCGCGGGGGGGCCCAAGAGACCCAGTACTTC
. | TRBD2 | TRBJ2-5 | TRBV4-2 | CASSSGLAGEETQYF | TGTGCCAGCAGCTCGGGACTAGCAGGGGAAGAGACCCAGTACTTC
. | . | TRBJ1-2 | TRBV30 | CAWSRNVGHSTNYGYTF | TGTGCCTGGAGTCGTAATGTGGGACACTCAACCAACTATGGCTACACCTTC
once | TRBD1 | TRBJ1-2 | TRBV5-4 | CASSPGGTGSIGGYTF | TGTGCCAGCAGCCCGGGAGGGACAGGGAGCATAGGTGGCTACACCTTC
. | . | TRBJ2-3 | TRBV7-9 | CASSPRDTQYF | TGTGCCAGCAGCCCGCGAGATACGCAGTATTTT
. | . | TRBJ1-4 | TRBV2 | CASSRILLAATNEKLFF | TGTGCCAGCAGTCGAATATTATTGGCGGCAACTAATGAAAAACTGTTTTTT
. | . | TRBJ2-1 | TRBV10-1 | CASRAGDNEQFF | TGCGCCAGCAGGGCAGGGGACAATGAGCAGTTCTTC